This T cell receptor (beta chain) was recovered during a study of cytomegalovirus exposure and HLA in healthy donors. A multiplex PCR was run with 60 Vbeta primers and 13 Jbeta primers. TCRdb's copy holds only in-frame clones and misses some; the assay was immunoSEQ multiplex PCR. The sample yields about 57,000 clones, around 83% seen once. The germline V gene encodes CDR1 SGHAT and CDR2 FQNNGV. The CDR3 consists of 13 residues. Losses at the gene ends were 2 bases for V and 6 bases for J; bases not matched to a gene: 1. This chain joins TRBV11-2 and TRBJ2-1, with TRBD1 matching over 7 bases. The TCR sequence derives from a young man in good health and CMV-seronegative. Sequencing was done on a sample of PBMCs. CDR3 sequence: CASSLNRGNEQFF. CDR3 bases: TGTGCCAGCAGCTTAAACAGGGGCAATGAGCAGTTCTTC. Full variable domain (remainder filled in from reference TRBV11-2 and TRBJ2-1): EAGVAQSPRYKIIEKRQSVAFWCNPISGHATLYWYQQILGQGPKLLIQFQNNGVVDDSQLPKDRFSAERLKGVDSTLKIQPAKLEDSAVYLCASSLNRGNEQFFGPGTRLTVL.